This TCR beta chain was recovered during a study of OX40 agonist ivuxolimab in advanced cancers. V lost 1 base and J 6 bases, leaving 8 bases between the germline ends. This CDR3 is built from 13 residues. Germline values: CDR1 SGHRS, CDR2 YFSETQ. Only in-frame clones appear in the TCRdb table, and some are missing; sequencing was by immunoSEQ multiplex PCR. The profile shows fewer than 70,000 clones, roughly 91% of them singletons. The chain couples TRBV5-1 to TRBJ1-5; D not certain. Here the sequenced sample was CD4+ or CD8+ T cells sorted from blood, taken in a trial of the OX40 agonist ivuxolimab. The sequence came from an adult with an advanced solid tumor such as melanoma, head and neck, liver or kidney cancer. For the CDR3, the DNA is TGCGCCAGCAGCTTGAGCGGATCTCAGCCCCAGCATTTT. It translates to CASSLSGSQPQHF.